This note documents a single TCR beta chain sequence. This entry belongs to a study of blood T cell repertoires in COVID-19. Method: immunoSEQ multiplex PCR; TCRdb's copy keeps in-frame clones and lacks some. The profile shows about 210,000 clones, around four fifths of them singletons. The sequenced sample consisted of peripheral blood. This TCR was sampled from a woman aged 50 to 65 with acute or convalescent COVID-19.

The CDR3 sequence is CSASMRLPEQFF. In nucleotides, the CDR3 is TGCAGTGCTAGTATGCGACTACCTGAGCAGTTCTTC. V and J are TRBV20-1 and TRBJ2-1; TRBD2 might be the D (5 bases). The germline V and J ends were trimmed by 3 bases and 9 bases, with 12 bases remaining between them. The CDR3 is 12 residues long. Germline CDR1 is DFQATT and CDR2 is SNEGSKA (reference sequence).